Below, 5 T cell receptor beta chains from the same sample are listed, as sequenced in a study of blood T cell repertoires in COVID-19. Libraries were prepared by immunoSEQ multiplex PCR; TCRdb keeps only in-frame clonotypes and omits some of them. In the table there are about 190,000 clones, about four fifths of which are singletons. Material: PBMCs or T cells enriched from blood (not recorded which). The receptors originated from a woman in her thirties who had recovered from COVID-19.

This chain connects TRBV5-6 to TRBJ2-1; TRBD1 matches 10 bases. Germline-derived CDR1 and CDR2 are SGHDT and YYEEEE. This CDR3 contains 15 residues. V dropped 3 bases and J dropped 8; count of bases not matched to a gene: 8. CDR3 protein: CASSSVRDRGDEQFF. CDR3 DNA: TGTGCCAGCAGCTCGGTCCGGGACAGGGGCGATGAGCAGTTCTTC.

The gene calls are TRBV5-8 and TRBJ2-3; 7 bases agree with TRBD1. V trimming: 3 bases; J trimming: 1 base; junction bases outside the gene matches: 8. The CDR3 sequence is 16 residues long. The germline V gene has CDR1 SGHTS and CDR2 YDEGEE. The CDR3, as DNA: TGTGCCAGCAGCTACGGACAGGACCCCGGCACAGATACGCAGTATTTT. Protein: CASSYGQDPGTDTQYF.

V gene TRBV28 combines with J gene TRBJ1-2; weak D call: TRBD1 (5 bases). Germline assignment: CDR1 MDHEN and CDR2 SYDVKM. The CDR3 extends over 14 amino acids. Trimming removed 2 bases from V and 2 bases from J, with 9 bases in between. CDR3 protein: CASSLARANYGYTF. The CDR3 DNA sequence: TGTGCCAGCAGTTTAGCCAGGGCGAACTATGGCTACACCTTC.

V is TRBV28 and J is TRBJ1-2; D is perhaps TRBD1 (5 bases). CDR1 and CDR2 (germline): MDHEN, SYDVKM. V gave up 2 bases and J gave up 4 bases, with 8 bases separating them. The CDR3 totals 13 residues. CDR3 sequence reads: CASSLTTAYGYTF. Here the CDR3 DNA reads TGTGCCAGCAGTTTAACGACAGCCTATGGCTACACCTTC.

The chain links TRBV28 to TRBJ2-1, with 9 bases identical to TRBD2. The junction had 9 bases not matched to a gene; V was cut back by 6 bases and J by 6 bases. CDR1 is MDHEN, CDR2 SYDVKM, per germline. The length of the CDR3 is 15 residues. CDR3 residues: CASRTSSGKVNEQFF. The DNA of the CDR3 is TGTGCCAGCAGGACATCTAGCGGGAAGGTCAATGAGCAGTTCTTC.